The clone carrying this T cell receptor (delta chain) was seen more than once but under ten times. This could be a read error, since a much larger clone is one nucleotide away. From germline, CDR1 is TSWWSYY and CDR2 QGS. There are 23 residues in the CDR3. With CATT, TCRdb re-called clones from the RT-PCR reads. The sample lists under 1,500 delta-chain clones; over 4.5% were seen once. The data were taken from a study of gamma-delta T cells after stem cell transplantation. This sequence joins TRDV1 and TRDJ1, with 7 bases identical to TRDD3. This receptor was obtained from a human donor. It is not recorded whose cells these are; they may come from a transplant donor. Sequences were obtained from gamma-delta T cells. For the CDR3, the DNA is TGTGCTCTTTGGGAACCGTCTCCACGACTGGTCTGGGGGGCCCCACTTTACACCGATAAACTCATCTTT. Protein: CALWEPSPRLVWGAPLYTDKLIF.